Below are 18 T cell receptor beta chains sequenced from a single sample in a study of CD8 T cells in Susac syndrome. Roughly 0.5 to 1 ug RNA was reverse transcribed with random hexamers. TCRdb used MiXCR to reprocess the immunoSEQ multiplex PCR reads, holding one entry per CDR3 protein. The repertoire has over 100,000 distinct CDR3 sequences, approximately 91% of them found once; the top ten carry more than 0.13%. The sample comprised CD4+ T cells from PBMCs. These receptors were collected from a human donor in good health.

The chain couples TRBV20-1 to TRBJ2-6; D unresolved. Germline V gene lookup returns CDR1 DFQATT and CDR2 SNEGSKA (reference sequence). This CDR3 is built from 14 residues. Trimming took off 0 bases at V and 1 base at J, with 4 bases between the two ends. The CDR3 is CSARDGSGANVLTF. CDR3 sequence (DNA): TGCAGTGCTAGAGACGGGTCTGGGGCCAACGTCCTGACTTTC.

The rearrangement uses TRBV5-4 and TRBJ2-2; D may be TRBD1 (6 bases). The CDR3 length is 14 residues. Germline loops: CDR1 SGHNT, CDR2 YYREEE (reference sequence). Trimming removed 1 base from V and 4 bases from J, with 8 bases in between. CDR3 loop: CASSLRGITGELFF. DNA for the CDR3: TGTGCCAGCAGCTTGAGGGGGATCACCGGGGAGCTGTTTTTT. The entire variable domain, with the rest obtained from reference TRBV5-4 and TRBJ2-2, is as follows: ETGVTQSPTHLIKTRGQQVTLRCSSQSGHNTVSWYQQALGQGPQFIFQYYREEENGRGNFPPRFSGLQFPNYSSELNVNALELDDSALYLCASSLRGITGELFFGEGSRLTVL.

The chain links TRBV19 to TRBJ2-7; D not resolved. CDR1 and CDR2 from the germline V gene are LNHDA and SQIVND (reference sequence). V gave up 3 bases and J gave up 3 bases, with 9 bases separating them. This CDR3 has 13 amino acids. The CDR3 bases are TGTGCCAGTAGTATTGGTAGCAACTACGAGCAGTACTTC. Translated: CASSIGSNYEQYF.

The rearrangement links TRBV10-3 to TRBJ2-3; D perhaps matches TRBD2 (5 bases). The V and J ends lost 6 bases and 1 base respectively, with 11 bases between them. There are 14 residues in the CDR3. Germline assignment: CDR1 ENHRY and CDR2 SYGVKD. The CDR3 DNA follows: TGTGCCATCAGGGACTCCCAAGGCACAGATACGCAGTATTTT. Translation gives CAIRDSQGTDTQYF.

The CDR3 is CASSVGISYGYTF. As DNA, the CDR3 is TGTGCCAGTAGTGTAGGGATCTCCTATGGCTACACCTTC. The J gene is TRBJ1-2, the V gene TRBV19; D remains ambiguous. CDR1 and CDR2 (germline): LNHDA, SQIVND (reference sequence). CDR3 length: 13 residues. V was clipped by 5 bases and J by 4 bases, with 11 bases between them.

The genes are TRBV6-1 and TRBJ2-3; the D is unclear. V dropped 1 base and J dropped 5 bases, with 10 bases sitting between them. Germline V gene lookup returns CDR1 MNHNS and CDR2 SASEGT. There are 14 residues in the CDR3. The CDR3: CASSEERTQDTQYF. The CDR3 DNA reads TGTGCCAGCAGTGAAGAACGAACACAAGATACGCAGTATTTT.

The J gene is TRBJ1-4, the V gene TRBV3-1; D uncertain. Trimming took 3 bases from V and 2 from J, leaving 7 bases between them. Germline CDR1 is LGHDT and CDR2 is YNNKEL (reference sequence). The CDR3 consists of 14 residues. CDR3 protein: CASSHQQTNEKLFF. CDR3 nucleotides: TGTGCCAGCAGCCATCAACAGACTAATGAAAAACTGTTTTTT.

This clonotype was found once. The rearrangement uses TRBV5-6 and TRBJ2-6; D is ambiguous. Between the trimmed V and J ends, which lost 2 bases and 0 bases, there was a span of 6 bases. CDR1 and CDR2 from the germline V gene are SGHDT and YYEEEE. The CDR3 consists of 15 residues. DNA of the CDR3: TGTGCCAGCAGCTTAACCCTCTCTGGGGCCAACGTCCTGACTTTC. Residues: CASSLTLSGANVLTF. Full variable domain (remainder filled in from reference TRBV5-6 and TRBJ2-6): DAGVTQSPTHLIKTRGQQVTLRCSPKSGHDTVSWYQQALGQGPQFIFQYYEEEERQRGNFPDRFSGHQFPNYSSELNVNALLLGDSALYLCASSLTLSGANVLTFGAGSRLTVL.

Points on this clonotype: The conserved phenylalanine or tryptophan normally closing the CDR3 is absent here, so this likely arose from a read error. CDR3 coding DNA: TGCGCCAGCTTTGAGGGGAGGGCCACTGAAGCTTTCGTT. Its protein product is CASFEGRATEAFV. V is TRBV5-1 and J is TRBJ1-1, with a tentative D call TRBD1 (5 bases). This CDR3 has 13 amino acids. V was shortened by 7 bases and J by 4 bases, with 14 bases between the two germline ends. Per germline, CDR1 SGHRS and CDR2 YFSETQ.

The V gene is TRBV14, the J gene TRBJ1-1; D is ambiguous. The CDR3 spans 12 residues. Trimming removed 1 base at V and 11 bases at J, with 11 bases between. CDR1 and CDR2 (germline): SGHDN, FVKESK. CDR3 nucleotide sequence: TGTGCCAGCAGCCAAGCCCGGACCGAGGCTTTCTTT. It translates to CASSQARTEAFF.

The chain is built from TRBV10-3 and TRBJ2-7, with D unclear. CDR1 and CDR2 from the germline V gene are ENHRY and SYGVKD. The CDR3 loop spans 13 amino acids. With 7 bases removed from V and 2 bases from J, the gap between germline ends came to 12 bases. The CDR3 DNA follows: TGTGCCATCATGGGTACCATTACCTACGAGCAGTACTTC. Protein sequence: CAIMGTITYEQYF.

The V call is TRBV6-6, the J call TRBJ2-1; D is uncertain. V gave up 0 bases and J gave up 10 bases, with 7 bases separating them. CDR3 length: 12 amino acids. From germline, CDR1 is MNHNY and CDR2 SVGAGI (reference sequence). Here the CDR3 reads CASSYSPGEQFF. The CDR3 DNA is TGTGCCAGCAGTTACTCCCCAGGAGAGCAGTTCTTC.

The chain carries TRBV20-1 and TRBJ1-1; no clear D. This CDR3 is 13 amino acids long. V shed 3 bases and J shed 1 base, with 9 bases lying between them. Per the germline V gene, CDR1 is DFQATT and CDR2 is SNEGSKA (reference sequence). Here the CDR3 DNA reads TGCAGTGCTAGCGAACCAGGGAACACTGAAGCTTTCTTT. Translated: CSASEPGNTEAFF.

The chain couples TRBV12-3 or TRBV12-4 to TRBJ2-1; a weak D match, TRBD2 (6 bases). This CDR3 comprises 12 residues. The V gene lost 5 bases and the J gene lost 9 bases, with 11 bases spanning the gap. CDR3 sequence: CASSPGLSEQFF. CDR3 DNA: TGTGCCAGCAGTCCGGGACTTTCTGAGCAGTTCTTC.

J is TRBJ2-2 and V is TRBV20-1, with 11 positions matching TRBD2. The CDR3 has 15 amino acids. The germline V gene encodes CDR1 DFQATT and CDR2 SNEGSKA (reference sequence). J lost 6 bases, V lost 5 bases, and 8 bases had no gene match. The CDR3 loop reads CSASTSGSIPGELFF. The DNA for the CDR3 is TGCAGTGCTTCAACTAGCGGGAGTATCCCCGGGGAGCTGTTTTTT.

V usage is TRBV4-1 and J usage is TRBJ1-5; 7 bases map to TRBD1. The CDR3 is 15 amino acids. Germline trimming cut 4 bases from V and 4 bases from J; bases unmatched to any gene: 7. Germline CDR1 and CDR2: MGHRA and YSYEKL. CDR3 sequence reads: CASSPCAGGNQPQHF. The CDR3 nucleotides are TGCGCCAGCAGCCCCTGTGCAGGGGGGAATCAGCCCCAGCATTTT.

The J gene is TRBJ1-1, the V gene TRBV29-1; D gene unclear. This CDR3 comprises 13 residues. The germline V and J ends were trimmed by 6 bases and 5 bases, with 16 bases remaining between them. CDR1 is SQVTM and CDR2 is ANQGSEA in the germline V gene. In DNA form, the CDR3 reads TGCAGCGTCGTCCGGGATAAAGGGACTGAAGCTTTCTTT. Its translation is CSVVRDKGTEAFF.

In this sample, this clonotype turned up once. This chain links TRBV12-3 or TRBV12-4 with TRBJ2-4, with TRBD2 as a possible D gene (6 bases). The CDR3 extends over 11 amino acids. The V gene lost 5 bases and the J gene lost 10 bases, with 9 bases spanning the gap. The CDR3 reads CASSRDLIQYF. Here the CDR3 DNA reads TGTGCCAGCAGTCGGGACTTAATTCAGTACTTC.